This T cell receptor (beta chain) emerged from a study of blood T cell repertoires in COVID-19. At the level of the study: Collection of acute and convalescent COVID-19 samples took place in the United States, Italy and Spain. PBMCs, B-cell-depleted T cells, or T cells were the source of the cDNA or gDNA that made up the material.

This clone was counted once. Other DNA sequences within the sample encode an identical CDR3. Authors' processing steps: Using reference gene primer amplification, nucleated cell counts were estimated. Sequenced by immunoSEQ multiplex PCR; TCRdb stores in-frame clones only, minus some. That table gives V, J and clone size, and the DNA gave D and trimming. The sample holds approximately 250,000 clones; roughly 84% are singletons and the top ten take 6.5% to 9%. This CDR3 spans 13 amino acids. The germline CDR1 and CDR2 sequences are MNHEY and SVGAGI. The ends lost 7 bases at V and 10 bases at J; junction bases unmatched: 3.

Sequencing used peripheral blood. This clonotype was sampled from a woman between 45 and 65 years old with acute or convalescent COVID-19. The chain uses TRBV6-5 and TRBJ2-1; 14 positions agree with TRBD2. The CDR3: CASTTSGGVEQFF. The DNA for the CDR3 is TGTGCCAGCACGACTAGCGGGGGGGTAGAGCAGTTCTTC.